The 2 T cell receptor beta chains given below trace back to one sample, sequenced in a study of cytomegalovirus exposure and HLA in healthy donors. Vbeta (60) and Jbeta (13) primers were used in the PCR. Assay: immunoSEQ multiplex PCR; the TCRdb copy retains only in-frame clones and omits some. This table holds 100,000 to 150,000 clones, about two thirds found once. The sequenced material came from PBMCs. The receptors originated from a man between 25 and 39 years old in good health and CMV-seronegative.

V gene TRBV7-2 combines with J gene TRBJ2-4; 11 nucleotides align to TRBD2. The CDR3 is made up of 17 amino acids. Germline V gene data show CDR1 as SGHTA and CDR2 as FQGNSA. The V segment lost 1 base and the J segment 7 bases; nucleotides outside the gene matches: 9. CDR3 protein: CASSLGLAGGGRNIQYF. The CDR3 region has the DNA TGTGCCAGCAGCTTAGGGCTAGCGGGGGGCGGACGCAACATTCAGTACTTC.

This chain uses TRBV5-1 with TRBJ1-2, with 9 bases fitting TRBD1. The CDR3 consists of 13 residues. Per germline, CDR1 SGHRS and CDR2 YFSETQ. V lost 4 bases to trimming and J lost 6 bases; unmatched junction nucleotides: 4. CDR3 in amino acids: CASSLRDRDGYTF. In nucleotides, the CDR3 is TGCGCCAGCAGCCTCCGGGACAGGGATGGCTACACCTTC.